This T cell receptor (beta chain) was recovered during a study of blood T cell repertoires in COVID-19. Study-level information: Samples of COVID-19 (acute and convalescent) were obtained from the United States, Italy and Spain. From T cells, B-cell-depleted T cells, or PBMCs came the material, which was cDNA or gDNA.

Germline assignment: CDR1 SGDLS and CDR2 YYNGEE. The junction had 2 bases not matched to a gene; V was cut back by 0 bases and J by 0 bases. This CDR3 spans 16 amino acids. How the authors handled the data: Amplifying reference gene primers gave estimates of nucleated cell counts. This table comes from immunoSEQ multiplex PCR, and its TCRdb copy is limited to in-frame clones, with some not included. V and J calls plus clone size are reproduced from that table; the DNA served to infer D and trimming. Altogether about 170,000 clones are present, over 80% being singletons, with the ten largest covering roughly 8.8%.

V and J are TRBV9 and TRBJ2-3; 9 bases agree with TRBD2. The sequence derives from a woman at least 80 years old with COVID-19, enrolled during active disease. Material for sequencing was peripheral blood. In nucleotides, the CDR3 is TGTGCCAGCAGCGTAGCTAGCGGGGTTAGCACAGATACGCAGTATTTT. Residues: CASSVASGVSTDTQYF.